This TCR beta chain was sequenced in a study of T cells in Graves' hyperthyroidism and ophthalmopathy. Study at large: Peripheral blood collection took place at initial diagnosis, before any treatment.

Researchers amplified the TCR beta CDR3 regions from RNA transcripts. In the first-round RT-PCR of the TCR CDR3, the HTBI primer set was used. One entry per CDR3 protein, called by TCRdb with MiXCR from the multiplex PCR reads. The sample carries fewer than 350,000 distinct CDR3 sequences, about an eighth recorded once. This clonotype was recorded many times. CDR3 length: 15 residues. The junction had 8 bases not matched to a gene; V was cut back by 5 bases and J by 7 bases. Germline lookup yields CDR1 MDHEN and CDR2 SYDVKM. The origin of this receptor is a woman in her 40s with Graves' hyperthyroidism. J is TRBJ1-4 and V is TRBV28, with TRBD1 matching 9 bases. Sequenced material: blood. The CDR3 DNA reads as TGTGCCAGCAGTCGACACACAGGGGGCGGTGAAAAACTGTTTTTT. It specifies CASSRHTGGGEKLFF.